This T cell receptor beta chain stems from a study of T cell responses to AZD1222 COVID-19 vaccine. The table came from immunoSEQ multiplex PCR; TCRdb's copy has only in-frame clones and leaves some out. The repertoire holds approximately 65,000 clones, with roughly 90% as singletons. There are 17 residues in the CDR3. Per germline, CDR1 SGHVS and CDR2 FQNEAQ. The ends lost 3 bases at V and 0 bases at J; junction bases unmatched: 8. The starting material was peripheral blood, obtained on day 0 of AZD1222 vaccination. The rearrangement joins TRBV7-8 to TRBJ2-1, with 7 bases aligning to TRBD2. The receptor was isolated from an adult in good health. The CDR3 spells CASSFRSGTRSYNEQFF. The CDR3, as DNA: TGTGCCAGCAGCTTTCGGAGCGGGACGCGCTCCTACAATGAGCAGTTCTTC.